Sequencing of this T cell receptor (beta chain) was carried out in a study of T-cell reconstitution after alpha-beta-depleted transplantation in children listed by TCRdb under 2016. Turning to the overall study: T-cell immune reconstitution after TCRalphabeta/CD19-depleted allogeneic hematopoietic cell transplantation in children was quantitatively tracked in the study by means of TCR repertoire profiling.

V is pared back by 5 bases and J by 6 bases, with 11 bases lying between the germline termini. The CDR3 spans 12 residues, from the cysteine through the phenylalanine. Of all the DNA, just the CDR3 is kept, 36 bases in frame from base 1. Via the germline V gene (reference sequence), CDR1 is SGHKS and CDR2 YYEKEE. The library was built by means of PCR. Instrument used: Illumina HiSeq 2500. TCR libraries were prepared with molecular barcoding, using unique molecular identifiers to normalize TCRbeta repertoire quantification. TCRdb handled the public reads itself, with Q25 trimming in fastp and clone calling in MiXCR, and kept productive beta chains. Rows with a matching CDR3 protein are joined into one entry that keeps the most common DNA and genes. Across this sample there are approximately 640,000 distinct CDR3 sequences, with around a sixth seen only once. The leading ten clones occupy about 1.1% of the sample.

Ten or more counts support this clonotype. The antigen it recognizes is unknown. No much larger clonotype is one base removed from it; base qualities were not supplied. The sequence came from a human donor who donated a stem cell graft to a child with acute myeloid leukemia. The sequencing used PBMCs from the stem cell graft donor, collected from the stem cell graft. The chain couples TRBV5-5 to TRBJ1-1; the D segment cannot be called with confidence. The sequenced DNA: TGTGCCAGCAGTCCGAACGGGGCTGAAGCTTTCTTT. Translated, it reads CASSPNGAEAFF.